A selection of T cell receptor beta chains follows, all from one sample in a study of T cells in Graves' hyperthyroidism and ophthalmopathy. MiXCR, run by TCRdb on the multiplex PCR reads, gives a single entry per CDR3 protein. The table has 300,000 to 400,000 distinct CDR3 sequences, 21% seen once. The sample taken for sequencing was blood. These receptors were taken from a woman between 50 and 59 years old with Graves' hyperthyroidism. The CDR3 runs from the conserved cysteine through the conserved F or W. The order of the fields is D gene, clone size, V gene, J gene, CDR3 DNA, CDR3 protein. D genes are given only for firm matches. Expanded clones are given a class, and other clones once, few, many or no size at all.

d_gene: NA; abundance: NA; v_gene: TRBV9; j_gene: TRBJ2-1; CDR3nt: TGTGCCAGCAGCGTAGTCGGGGGAATTAATGAGCAGTTCTTC; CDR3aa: CASSVVGGINEQFF
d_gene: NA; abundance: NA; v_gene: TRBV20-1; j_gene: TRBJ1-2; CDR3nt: TGCAGTGCTAGAGACCCTAACTATGGCTACACCTTC; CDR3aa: CSARDPNYGYTF
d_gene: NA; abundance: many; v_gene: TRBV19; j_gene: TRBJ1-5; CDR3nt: TGTGCCAGTAGTATAGGACAGCCTCACCAGCCCCAGCATTTT; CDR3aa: CASSIGQPHQPQHF
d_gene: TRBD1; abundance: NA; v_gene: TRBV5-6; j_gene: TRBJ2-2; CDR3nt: TGTGCCAGCAGCTCGCGACAGGGGGCGCCGGTAGCCGGGGAGCTGTTTTTT; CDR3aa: CASSSRQGAPVAGELFF
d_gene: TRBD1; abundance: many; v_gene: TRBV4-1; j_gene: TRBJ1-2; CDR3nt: TGCGCCAGCAGCTCCCAAGGGGGACAGGGGGGGAACTATGGCTACACCTTC; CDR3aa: CASSSQGGQGGNYGYTF
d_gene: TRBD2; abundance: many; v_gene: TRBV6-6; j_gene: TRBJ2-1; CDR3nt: TGTGCCAGCAGTTACTCGAGCGGGAGGGCAGGTTACAATGAGCAGTTCTTC; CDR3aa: CASSYSSGRAGYNEQFF
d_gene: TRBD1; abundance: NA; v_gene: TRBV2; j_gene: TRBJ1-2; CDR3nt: TGTGCCAGCAGTCGGACAGGGGTTGGGGGCTACACCTTC; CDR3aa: CASSRTGVGGYTF
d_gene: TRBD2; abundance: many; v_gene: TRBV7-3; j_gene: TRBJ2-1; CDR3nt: TGTGCCAGCAGTTTAGCGGGGGGAACCTACAATGAGCAGTTCTTC; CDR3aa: CASSLAGGTYNEQFF
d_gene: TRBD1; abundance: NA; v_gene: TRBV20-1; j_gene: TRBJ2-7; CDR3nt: TGCAGTGCTAGAGATTTACAAGGGGGCTCTTACGAGCAGTACTTC; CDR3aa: CSARDLQGGSYEQYF
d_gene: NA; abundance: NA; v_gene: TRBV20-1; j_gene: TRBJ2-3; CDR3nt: TGCAGTGCTAGATCAGTGGAGCGGAGGCAGTATTTT; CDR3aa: CSARSVERRQYF
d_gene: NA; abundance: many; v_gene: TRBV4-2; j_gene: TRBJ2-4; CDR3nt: TGTGCCAGCAGCCAAGATCGGGAAGGGTGGACCAAAAACATTCAGTACTTC; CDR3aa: CASSQDREGWTKNIQYF
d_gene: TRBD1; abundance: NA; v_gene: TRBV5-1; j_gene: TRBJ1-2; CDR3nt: TGCGCCAGCAGCTTGGGAGGGGGCAGGGTGAACTATGGCTACACCTTC; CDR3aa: CASSLGGGRVNYGYTF
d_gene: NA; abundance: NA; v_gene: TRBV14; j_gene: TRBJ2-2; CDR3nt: TGTGCCAGCAGTACCACTTTGGTGAACACCGGGGAGCTGTTTTTT; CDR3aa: CASSTTLVNTGELFF
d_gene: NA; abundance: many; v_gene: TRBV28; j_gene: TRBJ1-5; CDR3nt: TGTGCCAGCAGTTTAAGTTTCGGGAATCAGCCCCAGCATTTT; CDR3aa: CASSLSFGNQPQHF
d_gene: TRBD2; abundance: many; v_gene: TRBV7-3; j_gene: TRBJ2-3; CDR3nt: TGTGCCAGCAGCTTAGCGGGGGGCACAGATACGCAGTATTTT; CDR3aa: CASSLAGGTDTQYF
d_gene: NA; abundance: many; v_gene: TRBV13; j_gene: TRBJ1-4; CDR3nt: TGTGCCAGCAGCGCCGACAGAGCCACTAATGAAAAACTGTTTTTT; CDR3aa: CASSADRATNEKLFF
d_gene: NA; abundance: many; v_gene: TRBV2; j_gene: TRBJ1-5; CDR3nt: TGTGCCAGCAGGACCGTAAGTCAGCCCCAGCATTTT; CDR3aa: CASRTVSQPQHF
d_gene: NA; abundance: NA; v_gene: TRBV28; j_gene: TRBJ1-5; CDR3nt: TGTGCCAGCAGTTTAGAAGGGTATCTTGGACAGCCCCAGCATTTT; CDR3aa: CASSLEGYLGQPQHF
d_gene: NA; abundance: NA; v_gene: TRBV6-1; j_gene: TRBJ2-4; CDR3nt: TGTGCCAGCACCACTGCCAAAAACATTCAGTACTTC; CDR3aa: CASTTAKNIQYF
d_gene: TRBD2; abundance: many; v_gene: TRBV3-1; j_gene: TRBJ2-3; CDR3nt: TGTGCCAGCAGCCAAGGAGCGAGCGGGGGGATGCTTACAGATACGCAGTATTTT; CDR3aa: CASSQGASGGMLTDTQYF
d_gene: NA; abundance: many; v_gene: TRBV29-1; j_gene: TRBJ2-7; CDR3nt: TGCAGCGTTGAAGATGGAGGGACCTACGAGCAGTACTTC; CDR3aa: CSVEDGGTYEQYF
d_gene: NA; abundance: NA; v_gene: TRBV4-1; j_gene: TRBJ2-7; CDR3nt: TGCGCCAGCAGCCAAGGAGGAGGGACCTACGAGCAGTACTTC; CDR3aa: CASSQGGGTYEQYF
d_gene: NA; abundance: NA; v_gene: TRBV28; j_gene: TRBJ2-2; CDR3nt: TGTGCCAGCAGCCCCCCCCCCGGGACAACGAACACCGGGGAGCTGTTTTTT; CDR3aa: CASSPPPGTTNTGELFF
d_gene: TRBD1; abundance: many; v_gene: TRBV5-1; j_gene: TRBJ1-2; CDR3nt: TGCGCCAGCAGCTCTACAGGGGATGGCTACACCTTC; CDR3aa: CASSSTGDGYTF
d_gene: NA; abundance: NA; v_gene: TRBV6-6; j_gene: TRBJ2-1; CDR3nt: TGTGCCAGCAGTTACTCGGAGCGATTCAATGAGCAGTTCTTC; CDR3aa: CASSYSERFNEQFF
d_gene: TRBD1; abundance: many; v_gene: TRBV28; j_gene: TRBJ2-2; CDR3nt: TGTGCCAGCAGGCGGGGACAGGGCGGGGAGCTGTTTTTT; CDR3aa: CASRRGQGGELFF
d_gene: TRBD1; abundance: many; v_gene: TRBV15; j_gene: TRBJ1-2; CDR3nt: TGTGCCACCAGCAGAGACCCGACAGGGGGGAACTATGGCTACACCTTC; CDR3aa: CATSRDPTGGNYGYTF
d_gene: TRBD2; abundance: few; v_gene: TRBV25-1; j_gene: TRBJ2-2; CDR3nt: TGTGCCAGCACAAGGGAGGGGAACACCGGGGAGCTGTTTTTT; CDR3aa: CASTREGNTGELFF
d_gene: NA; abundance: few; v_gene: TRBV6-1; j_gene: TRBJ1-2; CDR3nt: TGTGCCAGCATGCATAATTTGGACTACACCTTC; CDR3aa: CASMHNLDYTF
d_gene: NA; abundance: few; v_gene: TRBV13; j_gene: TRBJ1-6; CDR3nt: TGTGCCAGCTTCGGTAGAAGCTTTGGTTCACCCCTCCACTTT; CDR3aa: CASFGRSFGSPLHF
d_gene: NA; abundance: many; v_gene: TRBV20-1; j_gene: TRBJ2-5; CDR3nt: TGCAGTGCTAGTATGGGGGGAGGCCGGGAGACCCAGTACTTC; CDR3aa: CSASMGGGRETQYF
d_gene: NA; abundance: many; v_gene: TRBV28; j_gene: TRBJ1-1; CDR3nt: TGTGCCAGCAGTTTGGTAGGGGCGGGGACCACTGAAGCTTTCTTT; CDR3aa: CASSLVGAGTTEAFF
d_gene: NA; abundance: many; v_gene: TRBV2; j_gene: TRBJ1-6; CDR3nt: TGTGCCAGCAGTGGACAGCTCAATTCACCCCTCCACTTT; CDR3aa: CASSGQLNSPLHF
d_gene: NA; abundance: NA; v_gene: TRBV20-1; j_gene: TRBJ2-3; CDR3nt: TGCAGTGCTAGAGATCTAGGGAACACAGATACGCAGTATTTT; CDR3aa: CSARDLGNTDTQYF
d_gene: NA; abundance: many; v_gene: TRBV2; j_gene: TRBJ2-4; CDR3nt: TGTGCCAGCAGTGAAGATGTCAGTTCAAACATTCAGTACTTC; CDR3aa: CASSEDVSSNIQYF
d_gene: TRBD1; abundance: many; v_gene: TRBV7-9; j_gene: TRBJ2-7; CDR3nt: TGTGCCAGCAGCCGGAAAAGGACAGGGAGCTACGAGCAGTACTTC; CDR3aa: CASSRKRTGSYEQYF
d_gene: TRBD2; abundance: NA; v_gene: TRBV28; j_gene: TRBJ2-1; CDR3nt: TGTGCCAGCAGTCGAAGGACTAGCGGGGAGGACAATGAGCAGTTCTTC; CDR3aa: CASSRRTSGEDNEQFF
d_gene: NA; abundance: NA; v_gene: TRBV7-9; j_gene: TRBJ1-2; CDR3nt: TGTGCCACCCCCTGGGTGAACCCTGGAAACTATGGCTACACCTTC; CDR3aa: CATPWVNPGNYGYTF
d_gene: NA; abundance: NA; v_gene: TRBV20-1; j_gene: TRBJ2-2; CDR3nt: TGCAGTGGTGGGGGGACGAACACCGGGGAGCTGTTTTTT; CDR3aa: CSGGGTNTGELFF